Sequencing of this T cell receptor (beta chain) was carried out in a study of blood T cell repertoires in COVID-19. Turning to the study itself: Researchers got acute and convalescent COVID-19 samples from the United States, Italy and Spain.

Produced via immunoSEQ multiplex PCR; TCRdb's table is partial and in-frame only. The table includes some 210,000 clones, roughly nine tenths detected once. The trim removed 2 bases at V and 0 bases at J, leaving 7 bases unmatched. Germline assignment: CDR1 LNHDA and CDR2 SQIVND (reference sequence). This CDR3 region has 18 residues. The sequence derives from a man aged 55 to 70 who had recovered from COVID-19. V and J are TRBV19 and TRBJ2-4, with 10 bases identical to TRBD2. Sequencing was carried out using peripheral blood. The CDR3 protein is CASSILAGANLAKNIQYF. The DNA of the CDR3 is TGTGCCAGTAGTATACTAGCGGGGGCCAATCTAGCCAAAAACATTCAGTACTTC.